This TCR beta chain was observed in a study of glioma-infiltrating T cells after dendritic cell vaccination. Germline values: CDR1 LGHNT, CDR2 FRNRAP. The length of the CDR3 is 12 residues. The ends lost 6 bases at V and 7 bases at J; junction bases unmatched: 4. Clones were sequenced by immunoSEQ multiplex PCR, and TCRdb holds only the in-frame ones, with some missing. The sample lists approximately 82,000 clones; about 87% were seen once. The sample consisted of blood, taken before dendritic cell vaccination. This receptor was identified in a human donor with glioblastoma. This sequence joins TRBV12-5 and TRBJ2-7; 9 positions agree with TRBD1. CDR3 sequence reads: CASGGTGREQYF. As DNA, the CDR3 is TGTGCTAGTGGGGGGACAGGGCGGGAGCAGTACTTC.